This note documents a single TCR beta chain sequence. Its antigen is not known. This CDR3 is 14 amino acids long. Germline CDR1 MDHEN, CDR2 SYDVKM. Trimming cost V 4 bases and J 3 bases, with 10 bases left between them. Produced via immunoSEQ multiplex PCR; TCRdb's table is partial and in-frame only. In the table there are approximately 34,000 clones, 70% to 90% of which are singletons. The data belong to a study of T cells in localized non-small cell lung cancer. Whole-study results and caveats: Uninvolved neighboring lung showed the greatest T cell clonality, exceeding tumor.

The sequence derives from a woman aged 40-69 years with stage I lung adenocarcinoma. The sample in question was peripheral blood, obtained before any cancer treatment. This chain links TRBV28 with TRBJ1-5; no definite D call. CDR3 loop: CASSYPIDNQPQHF. The CDR3 nucleotides are TGTGCCAGCAGTTACCCGATAGACAATCAGCCCCAGCATTTT.